What follows are 7 T cell receptor beta chains derived from one specimen sequenced in a study of breast tumors, draining lymph nodes, adjacent tissues. Breast cancer patients provided tissue from their axillary draining lymph nodes. TCRdb processed the multiplex PCR reads anew with MiXCR; each CDR3 protein has one entry. The table lists about 200,000 distinct CDR3 sequences, approximately 31% of them singletons. Input material: axillary lymph node tissue. Receptor source: a female donor with breast cancer. Some clones in this sample may be carry-over from other donors' samples.

This clonotype was seen many times. V and J are TRBV9 and TRBJ2-1, with TRBD2 matching over 12 bases. CDR3 length: 15 residues. The V and J ends lost 3 bases and 8 bases, in that order; junction bases with no gene match: 6. Germline loops: CDR1 SGDLS, CDR2 YYNGEE. The CDR3 sequence: CASSATSGSLDEQFF. CDR3 bases: TGTGCCAGCAGCGCGACTAGCGGGAGTCTGGATGAGCAGTTCTTC.

This clonotype was counted at least ten times. The rearrangement links TRBV18 to TRBJ2-5, with 7 bases fitting TRBD2. Looked up from germline, CDR1 is KGHSH and CDR2 is LQKENI. V shed 3 bases and J 5 bases; nucleotides not matched to a gene: 6. The CDR3 totals 14 residues. DNA of the CDR3: TGTGCCAGCTCACCGGGGAGGGACCGTGAGACCCAGTACTTC. Its translation: CASSPGRDRETQYF.

This clonotype was observed at least ten times. The CDR3 is CASSLMTGPNQPQHF. In nucleotides, the CDR3 is TGTGCCAGCAGCTTAATGACAGGGCCCAATCAGCCCCAGCATTTT. This chain joins TRBV7-8 and TRBJ1-5, with 7 bases that match TRBD1. Germline loops: CDR1 SGHVS, CDR2 FQNEAQ. This CDR3 region has 15 residues. V gave up 2 bases and J gave up 3 bases; unmatched junction bases: 4.

Comment on this clonotype: It may be a read error: a sequence one base away is much more abundant. Given the absence of the conserved phenylalanine or tryptophan at the CDR3 end, a read error is likely. The V and J genes are TRBV3-1 and TRBJ1-6; 7 nucleotides match TRBD1. Per the germline V gene, CDR1 is LGHDT and CDR2 is YNNKEL (reference sequence). The CDR3 consists of 14 residues. V was pared by 0 bases and J by 10 bases, with 3 bases of the junction left unmatched. The CDR3 spells CASSQDRGDSPLHL. The DNA for the CDR3 is TGTGCCAGCAGCCAAGACAGGGGGGACTCACCCCTCCACCTT.

The chain carries TRBV5-1 and TRBJ2-7; the match to TRBD2 covers 7 bases. The germline V gene has CDR1 SGHRS and CDR2 YFSETQ. Trimming at V came to 0 bases and at J to 6 bases, leaving 6 bases not matched to a gene. This CDR3 has 14 residues. The CDR3 region is CASSLVVGEGEQYF. CDR3 in DNA: TGCGCCAGCAGCTTGGTTGTAGGGGAGGGCGAGCAGTACTTC.

V gene TRBV20-1 combines with J gene TRBJ1-3; D unclear. The V gene lost 7 bases and the J gene lost 0 bases, with 10 bases spanning the gap. The CDR3 has 13 amino acids. Germline loops: CDR1 DFQATT, CDR2 SNEGSKA (reference sequence). In DNA, the CDR3 is TGCAGTGTTGAAGGACGCTCTGGAAACACCATATATTTT. Protein: CSVEGRSGNTIYF.

A remark on this clonotype: This sequence may be a read error, since a much larger clone differs from it by one base. The chain has TRBV5-8 and TRBJ2-3; D assignment may be TRBD1 or TRBD2 (5 bases each). V was trimmed by 6 bases and J by 2 bases, leaving 13 bases between them. The CDR3 covers 14 residues. Germline lookup yields CDR1 SGHTS and CDR2 YDEGEE. In DNA form, the CDR3 reads TGTGCCAGCAAAGGGACCTCTACCACAGATACGCAGTATTTT. It specifies CASKGTSTTDTQYF.